The present T cell receptor (beta chain) was sequenced within a study of blood T cell repertoires in COVID-19. As for the study in general: There were acute and convalescent COVID-19 samples, and they came from the United States, Italy and Spain. T cells, B-cell-depleted T cells, or PBMCs provided the cDNA or gDNA that served as material.

Germline V gene lookup returns CDR1 LNHDA and CDR2 SQIVND (reference sequence). Trimming shortened V by 1 base and J by 8 bases, and 14 bases separated the two germline ends. The CDR3 loop spans 15 amino acids. This clone has only one observation. Original analysis: Estimated nucleated cell counts came from reference gene primer amplification. TCRdb's copy holds only in-frame clones and misses some; the assay was immunoSEQ multiplex PCR. The DNA was the basis for D and trimming; V, J and clone size are from that table. The sample includes approximately 150,000 clones, approximately 88% of them seen just once.

The TCR sequence derives from a woman between 55 and 75 years old who had recovered from COVID-19. The sample taken for sequencing was peripheral blood. V usage is TRBV19 and J usage is TRBJ1-4; a possible D gene is TRBD1 (5 bases). The CDR3 coding sequence is TGTGCCAGTAGTATAGGGGCAGGGTTCGGCGAAAAACTGTTTTTT. Protein: CASSIGAGFGEKLFF.